This T cell receptor beta chain was captured by sequencing in a study of naive and memory T cell subsets (dated by TCRdb to about 2017). About the investigation overall: In the figure summarizing the skin biopsy and whole blood samples, roughly 10 blood donors, 7 tuberculin skin test biopsies and 3 saline control biopsies were reported. Usually PCR2 was run as a SYBR Green qPCR and stopped at a set threshold, although low-input samples could use end-point PCR (approximately 6 cycles) instead. Study-level results and caveats: The potential sensitivity of the RNA-based method to TCR transcript changes with T cell activation and differentiation was acknowledged.

This clonotype has at least ten counts. Its specific antigen is unknown. No base-level quality is on record; no much larger clone is a single base apart. Including cysteine and phenylalanine, the CDR3 has 14 amino acids. Only CDR3 DNA remains: 42 bases, in frame from the first base. V was cut back by 5 bases and J by 3 bases, leaving a gap of 13 bases between them. Taken from the germline V gene, the CDR1 and CDR2 loops are SGHTA and FQGNSA. For whole blood analysis, approximately 2.5 ml of peripheral blood was collected from healthy adult volunteers into Tempus tubes, and RNA was extracted following the manufacturer's instructions. Using 3' ligation of a UMI-containing oligonucleotide to TCR cDNA, the study laid out a robust and sensitive protocol to amplify, sequence and analyze TCRs. Before reverse transcription, total RNA that had not been cell sorted was treated with RQ1 DNase, with a target input of roughly 1 to 1,100 ng. Libraries were prepared from skin biopsies and whole blood to test how robust the pipeline was in samples where T cells are a minority population.

The library was built by means of 5' RACE. For the blood and skin samples, TCR RNA was reverse transcribed with SuperScript IV using primers for the alpha and beta constant regions. The ligated cDNA was amplified in four rounds of PCR with nested alpha and beta constant region primers together with the SP2 primer. An oligonucleotide carrying the Illumina SP2 primer and a UMI was ligated to the cDNA 3' end using T4 RNA ligase 1. To prevent hairpin formation, the 12-nucleotide UMI was made up of two random hexamers with an eight-base spacer between them. From the second PCR onward, TCR alpha and beta chain libraries were processed separately, and dual indexing was applied for multiplexing. After pooling, the indexed libraries were analyzed by capillary electrophoresis and sequenced on either an Illumina MiSeq or NextSeq. Libraries were spiked with PhiX DNA at about 5-7.5% so that base diversity was increased and cluster recognition was improved. The study's own analysis went as follows. UMIs were extracted from read 2 by Demultiplexor and combined with the TCR sequence from read 1, and reads were split according to sample indices. V and J genes and V-J junctions were identified by Decombinator, which gave every TCR a five-part identifier that included V and J deletions. Collapsinator used UMIs to correct sequencing errors and PCR amplification heterogeneity, producing a UMI-based abundance for each TCR. Identifiers were converted to nucleotide sequence by CDR3Translator and translated to amino acids, and CDR3 regions were extracted on the basis of terminal motifs. Error-corrected counts of alpha and beta TCRs from blood and skin were compared after being normalized to the amount of input RNA. TCRdb reprocessing: public reads trimmed at Q25 with fastp, clones called with MiXCR, in-frame beta chains kept. Identical CDR3 protein sequences are pooled into one entry, listed with their most common genes and DNA. In this record, the V and J calls reflect TCRdb's handling and not the investigators' own analysis. In all, the sample holds about 22,000 distinct CDR3 sequences, and about 4.4% of those were seen once. The top ten constitute under 9% of the sample.

The chain links TRBV7-2 with TRBJ1-2; the D gene is perhaps TRBD1, on 5 matching bases. This clonotype was obtained from a male donor in good health. The DNA is TGTGCCAGCAGCCCGGGACCACTGGACTATGGCTACACCTTC. Its protein product is CASSPGPLDYGYTF.